This note documents a single TCR beta chain sequence. The source of the sample is a study of cytomegalovirus exposure and HLA in healthy donors. The study ran its PCR with 60 Vbeta and 13 Jbeta primers. Sequencing was performed with immunoSEQ multiplex PCR; in TCRdb, only in-frame clones are kept and a portion is missing. The sample records about 140,000 clones, more than 75% being singletons. Sequencing was performed on PBMCs. The clonotype was recovered from a female donor in good health and CMV-seronegative.

This CDR3 reads CASSPRQGENTEAFF. CDR3 nucleotides: TGCGCCAGCAGCCCCCGACAGGGGGAGAACACTGAAGCTTTCTTT. The J gene is TRBJ1-1, the V gene TRBV5-1, with 9 positions matching TRBD1. J lost 1 base, V lost 4 bases, and 5 bases had no gene match. CDR1 SGHRS and CDR2 YFSETQ come from the germline V gene. This CDR3 spans 15 amino acids.